This T cell receptor beta chain was captured in a study of T cell responses to AZD1222 COVID-19 vaccine. Per germline, CDR1 MNHEY and CDR2 SVGAGI. The J segment lost 3 bases and the V segment lost 0 bases, leaving 4 bases of the junction unmatched. The CDR3 has 16 amino acids. General study findings and limits: At baseline, just five to seven AZD1222 recipients tested seropositive. With two AZD1222 doses given, Spike-specific TCR breadth and depth both rose. Nearly half of spike-specific TCRs reportedly target unmutated variant regions.

Sequenced by immunoSEQ multiplex PCR; TCRdb stores in-frame clones only, minus some. In the table there are about 120,000 clones, around 92% of which are singletons. This clone was seen only once. Its antigen is currently unknown. The sample here was peripheral blood, taken on day 0 of AZD1222 vaccination. This chain uses TRBV6-5 with TRBJ2-7; TRBD2 aligns across 11 bases. The TCR originated in an adult in good health. CDR3 loop: CASSYSLAGGYYEQYF. The CDR3 DNA reads TGTGCCAGCAGTTACTCCTTAGCGGGAGGGTACTACGAGCAGTACTTC.